Listed here are 17 T cell receptor beta chains from one sample, sequenced in a study of regulatory T cells in long-lasting Graves disease. With iRepertoire HTBI primers and Arm-PCR of CDR3 regions, TCR beta libraries were built. TCRdb fed the multiplex PCR reads into MiXCR, producing one record per CDR3 protein. The repertoire consists of about 330,000 distinct CDR3 sequences, with 15% to 20% occurring once and the leading ten covering 20% to 25%. This sample's time point: newly diagnosed GD, antithyroid drugs for less than 3 months. Preparation of the TCR library used RNA extracted from PBMCs. The same specimen was also included in a second study, on T cells in Graves' hyperthyroidism and ophthalmopathy.

This material consisted of peripheral blood mononuclear cells (PBMCs), taken at new diagnosis, from a patient treated with antithyroid drugs. The receptors shown here come from a woman younger than 35 with Graves disease.

This clonotype was counted only a few times. This sequence joins TRBV5-1 and TRBJ1-6; 7 positions agree with TRBD1. In germline, CDR1 is SGHRS, CDR2 YFSETQ. Unmatched junction bases numbered 7, after V lost 4 bases and J lost 3 bases. This CDR3 contains 16 residues. The CDR3 region has the DNA TGCGCCAGCAGCCCCGAGGGGACAGTCTATAATTCACCCCTCCACTTT. This gives the protein CASSPEGTVYNSPLHF. The full variable domain, in which reference TRBV5-1 and TRBJ1-6 provide the parts outside the CDR3, is KAGVTQTPRYLIKTRGQQVTLSCSPISGHRSVSWYQQTPGQGLQFLFEYFSETQRNKGNFPGRFSGRQFSNSRSEMNVSTLELGDSALYLCASSPEGTVYNSPLHFGNGTRLTVT.

At least ten counts were recorded for this clonotype. The chain uses TRBV18 and TRBJ2-6, with TRBD1 identical over 7 bases. Germline lookup yields CDR1 KGHSH and CDR2 LQKENI. The CDR3 runs 17 residues. Losses at the gene ends were 1 base for V and 3 bases for J; bases not matched to a gene: 6. The chain's CDR3 is CASSPQGAGHGANVLTF. CDR3 sequence (DNA): TGTGCCAGCTCACCACAGGGGGCAGGTCATGGGGCCAACGTCCTGACTTTC.

The chain has TRBV6-5 and TRBJ2-3; D is possibly TRBD1 or TRBD2 (6 bases each). The germline CDR1 and CDR2 sequences are MNHEY and SVGAGI. With 0 bases removed from V and 4 bases from J, the gap between germline ends came to 11 bases. This CDR3 comprises 15 residues. The CDR3 here is CASSYSGGTADTQYF. The CDR3 DNA reads as TGTGCCAGCAGTTACTCGGGGGGCACCGCAGATACGCAGTATTTT.

This clonotype appeared many times. CDR3 bases: TGTGCCAGCAGTGCTGGTCAAGGCTCCTACAATGAGCAGTTCTTC. Translation gives CASSAGQGSYNEQFF. The genes are TRBV6-1 and TRBJ2-1; D gene unclear. Trimming pared 4 bases from V and 0 bases from J, leaving 10 bases between. The CDR3 consists of 15 residues. CDR1 and CDR2 from the germline V gene are MNHNS and SASEGT.

This clonotype was recorded many times. V and J are TRBV29-1 and TRBJ2-7, with 14 bases fitting TRBD2. V lost 5 bases to trimming and J lost 1 base; unmatched junction nucleotides: 10. CDR3 size: 17 residues. Looked up from germline, CDR1 is SQVTM and CDR2 is ANQGSEA. The CDR3 nucleotides are TGCAGCGTTATGGGACTAGCGGGAGTCCAGCGGTCCTACGAGCAGTACTTC. This sequence encodes CSVMGLAGVQRSYEQYF.

This clonotype was seen at least ten times. The genes are TRBV6-2 or TRBV6-3 and TRBJ2-5, with 8 nucleotides matching TRBD2. The V and J ends lost 6 bases and 5 bases, in that order; junction bases with no gene match: 11. There are 15 residues in the CDR3. Germline loops: CDR1 MNHEY, CDR2 SVGEGT. The CDR3 DNA is TGTGCCAGCAGCCCCGGACTAGCTGACGCCGAGACCCAGTACTTC. Its translation is CASSPGLADAETQYF.

The V call is TRBV24-1, the J call TRBJ2-6; D unclear. From germline, CDR1 is KGHDR and CDR2 SFDVKD. Between the trimmed V and J ends, which lost 5 bases and 5 bases, there was a span of 18 bases. The CDR3 runs 17 residues. The CDR3 DNA reads as TGTGCCACCAGTGGAAAGGATCTTGCTTTTAGGGCCAACGTCCTGACTTTC. It translates to CATSGKDLAFRANVLTF.

This clonotype has ten or more counts. The chain carries TRBV6-1 and TRBJ2-3; 11 nucleotides agree with TRBD2. Germline V gives CDR1 MNHNS, CDR2 SASEGT. The CDR3 loop spans 16 amino acids. V lost 6 bases and J lost 5; bases outside the gene matches: 10. The chain's CDR3 is CASRRGLAGSIDTQYF. CDR3 nucleotide sequence: TGTGCCAGCAGACGCGGACTAGCGGGTAGTATAGATACGCAGTATTTT.

This chain connects TRBV18 to TRBJ2-1; no firm D call. Deletions cut 3 bases from V and 7 bases from J, with 7 bases between. The CDR3 has 12 amino acids. Looked up from germline, CDR1 is KGHSH and CDR2 is LQKENI. CDR3 sequence (DNA): TGTGCCAGCTCACCCATGGGTAATGAGCAGTTCTTC. Amino acids: CASSPMGNEQFF.

This clonotype was seen many times. The J gene is TRBJ1-2, the V gene TRBV5-6; D not certain. V lost 0 bases and J 8 bases, leaving 14 bases between the germline ends. The CDR3 consists of 14 residues. Germline CDR1 reads SGHDT; CDR2 reads YYEEEE. In nucleotides, the CDR3 is TGTGCCAGCAGCTTGGTTCCGGGGTGGCGGGGCTACACCTTC. The encoded protein is CASSLVPGWRGYTF. Full variable domain (outside the CDR3, taken from reference TRBV5-6 and TRBJ1-2): DAGVTQSPTHLIKTRGQQVTLRCSPKSGHDTVSWYQQALGQGPQFIFQYYEEEERQRGNFPDRFSGHQFPNYSSELNVNALLLGDSALYLCASSLVPGWRGYTFGSGTRLTVV.

The chain joins TRBV5-6 to TRBJ2-7, with a tentative D call TRBD2 (5 bases). Germline CDR1 is SGHDT and CDR2 is YYEEEE. Between the trimmed V and J ends, which lost 3 bases and 3 bases, there was a span of 13 bases. The CDR3 sequence is 14 residues long. The DNA of the CDR3 is TGTGCCAGCAGCTGGTCTTCCGGGAACTACGAGCAGTACTTC. Amino acid sequence: CASSWSSGNYEQYF.

This clonotype was found once. This may stem from a read error, because a much larger clone lies one nucleotide away. A read error is likely, as this CDR3 ends without the conserved phenylalanine or tryptophan. This chain joins TRBV10-2 and TRBJ2-1, with 8 positions matching TRBD1. The length of the CDR3 is 15 residues. Trimming cost V 5 bases and J 3 bases; bases outside gene matches: 6. The V gene's germline CDR1 is WSHSY and CDR2 SAAADI. The CDR3 protein is CASSLRDRFYNEQFL. The CDR3 DNA is TGCGCCAGCAGTTTAAGGGACAGGTTCTACAATGAGCAGTTCCTC.

This clonotype was detected ten times or more. V is TRBV2 and J is TRBJ1-1; 9 nucleotides match TRBD1. The CDR3 runs to 14 residues. J lost 1 base, V lost 6 bases, and 3 bases had no gene match. Germline CDR1 and CDR2: SNHLY and FYNNEI. DNA for the CDR3: TGTGCCAGCAGGGGACAGGGTCAGAACACTGAAGCTTTCTTT. Translated: CASRGQGQNTEAFF.

As to this clonotype: The junction and the germline gene differ at one end; a read error may be behind it. This chain connects TRBV6-5 to TRBJ2-7, with 14 bases lining up with TRBD2. This CDR3 spans 17 amino acids. From germline, CDR1 is MNHEY and CDR2 SVGAGI. CDR3 coding DNA: TGTGCCAGCAGTTACGGGGTCAGGACTAGCGGGAGGACCGAGGTCGTCTTC. It specifies CASSYGVRTSGRTEVVF.

The chain joins TRBV7-9 to TRBJ1-2, with 8 bases that match TRBD1. With 5 bases clipped from V and 7 bases from J, the junction kept 6 bases outside the gene matches. Germline CDR1 is SEHNR and CDR2 is FQNEAQ (reference sequence). The CDR3 runs 13 residues. The CDR3 protein is CASSRQGTSGYTF. The CDR3 DNA reads TGTGCCAGCAGCCGACAGGGGACAAGTGGCTACACCTTC. Together with reference TRBV7-9 and TRBJ1-2, the CDR3 gives the full variable domain: DTGVSQNPRHKITKRGQNVTFRCDPISEHNRLYWYRQTLGQGPEFLTYFQNEAQLEKSRLLSDRFSAERPKGSFSTLEIQRTEQGDSAMYLCASSRQGTSGYTFGSGTRLTVV.

This chain links TRBV6-1 with TRBJ1-1; D not resolved. The CDR3 runs to 11 residues. The germline CDR1 and CDR2 sequences are MNHNS and SASEGT. Trimming left V 6 bases short and J 7 bases short, with 9 bases between. DNA of the CDR3: TGTGCCAGCAGCCAACAGAATGAAGCTTTCTTT. This gives the protein CASSQQNEAFF.

This clonotype was seen many times. This chain joins TRBV12-3 or TRBV12-4 and TRBJ1-5, with TRBD1 matching over 7 bases. The CDR3 has 13 amino acids. The V and J ends lost 7 bases and 7 bases, in that order; junction bases with no gene match: 7. CDR3: CASTTGVWQPQHF. CDR3 DNA: TGTGCCAGCACCACAGGGGTCTGGCAGCCCCAGCATTTT.